Described below is a single T cell receptor beta chain sequence and its context. The repertoire was sequenced with immunoSEQ multiplex PCR; TCRdb's copy has only in-frame clones and lacks some. The sample has fewer than 300,000 clones, over 75% seen once; the top ten hold roughly 16%. The V end was cut by 5 bases, the J end by 0 bases, with 17 bases between. CDR3 size: 17 residues. The germline CDR1 and CDR2 sequences are LNHDA and SQIVND (reference sequence). Two negative PCRs, clearance, or symptom resolution were required of recovered Cohort 3 donors. This specimen comes from a study of blood T cell repertoires in COVID-19. For the study at large: PBMCs, B-cell-depleted T cells, or T cells provided the cDNA or gDNA that made up the material.

The clonotype originates from a man between 18 and 35 years old who had recovered from COVID-19. This chain connects TRBV19 to TRBJ1-5; tentatively, D is TRBD1 (5 bases). What was sequenced was PBMCs or T cells enriched from blood (not recorded which). In DNA form, the CDR3 reads TGTGCCAGTAGTTCCGCAGGGAGGAAACCTAGCAATCAGCCCCAGCATTTT. It encodes CASSSAGRKPSNQPQHF.